This TCR beta chain emerged from a study of shared clonotypes between healthy human individuals. Study findings and constraints: Only a few donors were included, so the genetic and exposure-history diversity represented was limited.

Donors had no recently reported acute infections or vaccinations and were HIV-negative. The CDR3 is 17 amino acids. From germline, CDR1 is SGHDT and CDR2 YYEEEE. V lost 1 base, J lost 6 bases, and 15 bases stayed unmatched. On this clone: Its cognate antigen is unknown.

Sequencing used immunoSEQ multiplex PCR; TCRdb keeps in-frame clones, though not all of them. The data show 2 million to 2.5 million clones, with approximately 94% seen just once and roughly 0.13% held by the top ten. The rearrangement joins TRBV5-6 to TRBJ1-2; 7 nucleotides align to TRBD1. This receptor was obtained from a man aged 18 to 30 in good health. The sample was naive CD4+ T cells sorted from blood. As for subset: CD45RA+ positively selected. CDR3 sequence: CASSLMRTGQGRDGYTF. For the CDR3, the DNA is TGTGCCAGCAGCTTGATGAGGACAGGCCAAGGGAGGGATGGCTACACCTTC.